One sample yielded the 13 T cell receptor beta chains listed below, sequenced in a study of T cell clonality in common variable immunodeficiency. Study findings and constraints: Fewer deletions and N-nucleotide insertions were reportedly seen in common variable immunodeficiency TCR beta sequences.

Measured with immunoSEQ multiplex PCR; TCRdb has only the in-frame clones, and not every one. The table lists some 10,000 clones, with no singletons. Antigen specificity for these receptors is unknown. What was sequenced was peripheral blood mononuclear cells. Receptors originate from a human donor with common variable immunodeficiency.

As regards this clone: The read finishes 3 residues shy of the CDR3 end, and the germline J gene is used to complete it. The V and J genes are TRBV7-9 and TRBJ2-5, with D unclear. This CDR3 region has 14 residues. V gave up 1 base and J gave up 7 bases, with 13 bases separating them. Germline V lookup: CDR1 SEHNR, CDR2 FQNEAQ (reference sequence). Partial CDR3 DNA: TGTGCCAGCAGCTTAGGTTCGCAGTCATGGACC. It yields the protein CASSLGSQSWT. The CDR3, in full, reads CASSLGSQSWTQYF.

In this sample, this clone turned up a few times. Sequencing ends 3 residues short of the CDR3 end; the germline J gene provides the rest. This chain uses TRBV7-6 with TRBJ2-7; 11 nucleotides align to TRBD2. Germline CDR1 SGHVS, CDR2 FNYEAQ. With V trimmed by 2 bases and J by 6 bases, 6 bases remained unmatched. This CDR3 has 15 residues. The CDR3 here is CASSLFSLAGGEQYF. The CDR3 bases that were read are TGTGCCAGCAGCTTATTTTCCCTAGCGGGAGGCGAG.

Points on this clone: The read finishes 3 residues shy of the CDR3 end, and the germline J gene is used to complete it. The J gene is TRBJ2-7, the V gene TRBV7-9; the match to TRBD2 covers 9 bases. Unmatched junction bases numbered 8, after V lost 5 bases and J lost 3 bases. The CDR3 sequence is 15 residues long. The germline gives CDR1 SEHNR, CDR2 FQNEAQ (reference sequence). CDR3 DNA, as far as it was read: TGTGCCAGCAGCCCCGCCGGGACTAGCCACTACGAG. It is translated as CASSPAGTSHYE. The CDR3 as a whole reads CASSPAGTSHYEQYF.

Comment on this clone: The read ends 3 residues early relative to the CDR3; the germline J gene fills the gap. The rearrangement uses TRBV30 and TRBJ2-2; 7 bases match TRBD2. The length of the CDR3 is 15 residues. J lost 1 base, V lost 4 bases, and 6 bases had no gene match. From germline, CDR1 is GTSNPN and CDR2 SVGIG (reference sequence). The CDR3 bases that were read are TGTGCCTGGACCCGTAGCGGGCGGAACACCGGGGAG. Its translation is CAWTRSGRNTGE. The entire CDR3 reads CAWTRSGRNTGELFF.

Worth noting for this clone: The read terminates 3 residues before the CDR3 end, so the remaining end is supplied by the germline J gene. V and J are TRBV18 and TRBJ2-5; D remains unclear. Deletions cut 6 bases from V and 1 base from J, with 6 bases between. The CDR3 has 12 residues. Germline loops: CDR1 KGHSH, CDR2 LQKENI. The covered CDR3 bases are TGTGCCAGCTCCGACACCCAAGAGACC. Protein sequence: CASSDTQET. The CDR3, in full, reads CASSDTQETQYF.

This clone was observed a handful of times. The read ends 3 residues early relative to the CDR3; the germline J gene fills the gap. The chain carries TRBV19 and TRBJ2-1; 14 bases line up with TRBD2. CDR3 length: 16 residues. In germline, CDR1 is LNHDA, CDR2 SQIVND (reference sequence). The V and J ends lost 6 bases and 5 bases, in that order; junction bases with no gene match: 6. The CDR3 region is CASRGTSGSRDNEQFF. The part of the CDR3 DNA that was read is TGTGCCAGTAGGGGGACTAGCGGGAGTAGGGACAATGAG. The full variable domain, rest sourced from reference TRBV19 and TRBJ2-1, is DGGITQSPKYLFRKEGQNVTLSCEQNLNHDAMYWYRQDPGQGLRLIYYSQIVNDFQKGDIAEGYSVSREKKESFPLTVTSAQKNPTAFYLCASRGTSGSRDNEQFFGPGTRLTVL.

As for this clone: The read comes to an end 3 residues before the CDR3 does, leaving the germline J gene to fill in the end. J is TRBJ1-1 and V is TRBV30; a weak D match, TRBD1 (5 bases). Trimming stripped 1 base from V and 1 base from J, with 10 bases between. There are 14 residues in the CDR3. CDR1 and CDR2 (germline): GTSNPN, SVGIG (reference sequence). The CDR3 DNA, read in part, is TGTGCCTGGAGTGCCCGGAGGGGGAACACTGAA. Translation: CAWSARRGNTE. The entire CDR3 sequence reads CAWSARRGNTEAFF.

This clone was picked up a small number of times. The read comes to an end 3 residues before the CDR3 does, leaving the germline J gene to fill in the end. The rearrangement uses TRBV2 and TRBJ2-7; D may be TRBD2 (6 bases). Trimming stripped 4 bases from V and 0 bases from J, with 13 bases between. This CDR3 comprises 15 residues. Germline V gene sequence: CDR1 SNHLY, CDR2 FYNNEI. The DNA read from the CDR3 is TGTGCCAGCAGTGGGGTAGCGGAAATCTCCTACGAG. Translation: CASSGVAEISYE. The CDR3 in its entirety is CASSGVAEISYEQYF.

Remarks on this clone: The read ends 3 residues shy of where the CDR3 ends; the end is completed using the germline J gene. The chain is built from TRBV5-1 and TRBJ1-5; 11 bases are shared with TRBD1. The CDR3 is made up of 18 amino acids. V shed 0 bases, J shed 4 bases, and the junction held 9 bases outside the gene matches. Germline-derived CDR1 and CDR2 are SGHRS and YFSETQ. The CDR3 bases that were read are TGCGCCAGCAGCTTGGGGACAGGGGGCGGTTTAGCAAATCAGCCC. Its protein is CASSLGTGGGLANQP. The full CDR3 sequence reads CASSLGTGGGLANQPQHF. The complete variable domain, with remaining parts taken from reference TRBV5-1 and TRBJ1-5, reads KAGVTQTPRYLIKTRGQQVTLSCSPISGHRSVSWYQQTPGQGLQFLFEYFSETQRNKGNFPGRFSGRQFSNSRSEMNVSTLELGDSALYLCASSLGTGGGLANQPQHFGDGTRLSIL.

To note about this clone: Coverage ceases 3 residues before the CDR3 finishes, and the germline J gene fills in the end. The gene calls are TRBV6-2 or TRBV6-3 and TRBJ2-5; TRBD2 is a possible D gene (6 bases). Germline V CDR1 and CDR2: MNHEY, SVGEGT. This CDR3 is built from 15 residues. Trimming stripped 6 bases from V and 5 bases from J, with 19 bases between. Partial CDR3 DNA: TGTGCCAGCAGCGCTCAAGCGGGTGGCTCGGAGACC. This sequence encodes CASSAQAGGSET. The CDR3 in full is CASSAQAGGSETQYF.

This clone has just a few counts. The read comes to an end 3 residues before the CDR3 does, leaving the germline J gene to fill in the end. This rearrangement joins TRBV30 to TRBJ2-1; tentatively, D is TRBD1 (6 bases). Germline loops: CDR1 GTSNPN, CDR2 SVGIG (reference sequence). The V gene lost 0 bases and the J gene lost 3 bases, with 15 bases spanning the gap. There are 16 residues in the CDR3. The CDR3 DNA, read in part, is TGTGCCTGGAGTGTAATAGGGACACGCTACTACAATGAG. Its protein product is CAWSVIGTRYYNE. The complete CDR3 reads CAWSVIGTRYYNEQFF.

Turning to this clone: The read gets to within 3 residues of the CDR3 end, and the germline J gene fills in the rest. The V call is TRBV19, the J call TRBJ2-7, with 14 bases aligning to TRBD2. This CDR3 spans 15 amino acids. CDR1 LNHDA and CDR2 SQIVND come from the germline V gene (reference sequence). Germline trimming cut 4 bases from V and 6 bases from J; bases unmatched to any gene: 5. The CDR3: CASSTSGTSGGEQYF. The part of the CDR3 DNA that was read is TGTGCCAGTAGTACTTCCGGGACTAGCGGGGGCGAG. The complete variable domain, with remaining parts taken from reference TRBV19 and TRBJ2-7, reads DGGITQSPKYLFRKEGQNVTLSCEQNLNHDAMYWYRQDPGQGLRLIYYSQIVNDFQKGDIAEGYSVSREKKESFPLTVTSAQKNPTAFYLCASSTSGTSGGEQYFGPGTRLTVT.

This clone appeared a few times. The read ends 3 residues shy of where the CDR3 ends; the end is completed using the germline J gene. This chain connects TRBV18 to TRBJ2-7; D gene uncertain. The CDR3 covers 15 residues. V was cut by 6 bases and J by 2 bases, with 17 bases left in between. Germline CDR1 is KGHSH and CDR2 is LQKENI. The CDR3 DNA, read in part, is TGTGCCAGCTCCACAATGAAAGATCTTCCCTACGAG. It encodes CASSTMKDLPYE. The entire CDR3 protein reads CASSTMKDLPYEQYF.